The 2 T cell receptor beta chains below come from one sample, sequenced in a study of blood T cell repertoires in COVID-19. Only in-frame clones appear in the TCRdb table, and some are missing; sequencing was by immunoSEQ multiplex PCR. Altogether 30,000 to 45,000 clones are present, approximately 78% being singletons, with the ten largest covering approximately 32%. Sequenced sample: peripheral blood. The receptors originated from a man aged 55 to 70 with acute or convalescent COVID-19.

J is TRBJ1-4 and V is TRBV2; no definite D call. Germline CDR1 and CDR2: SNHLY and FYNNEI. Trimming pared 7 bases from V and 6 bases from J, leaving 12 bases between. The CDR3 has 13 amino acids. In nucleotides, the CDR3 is TGTGCCAGCATGGGAGGGTGGGATGAAAAACTGTTTTTT. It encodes CASMGGWDEKLFF.

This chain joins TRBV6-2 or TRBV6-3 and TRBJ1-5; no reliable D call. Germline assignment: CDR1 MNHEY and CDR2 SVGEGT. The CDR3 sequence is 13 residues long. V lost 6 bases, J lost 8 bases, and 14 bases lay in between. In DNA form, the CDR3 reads TGTGCCAGCAGCCCTGATTACTACAAGCCCCAGCATTTT. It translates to CASSPDYYKPQHF.